Shown below are 21 T cell receptor beta chains from a single sample sequenced in a study of blood T cell repertoires in COVID-19. Generated by immunoSEQ multiplex PCR, the TCRdb table keeps only in-frame clones and is missing some. This sample yields 360,000 or so clones, of which about 92% are seen a single time; 3% to 4% belongs to the top ten. The source material was peripheral blood. Source of these receptors: a woman aged 60-75 years with COVID-19, enrolled during active disease.

The V and J genes are TRBV20-1 and TRBJ2-1; D remains ambiguous. Germline-derived CDR1 and CDR2 are DFQATT and SNEGSKA (reference sequence). The CDR3 is 11 amino acids. The ends were cut back, 4 bases at V and 7 bases at J, with 8 bases in the middle. The CDR3 bases are TGCAGTGCTACCCGAGGAAATGAGCAGTTCTTC. It encodes CSATRGNEQFF.

This clone was found a few times. The V and J genes are TRBV5-6 and TRBJ2-7; tentatively, D is TRBD1 (5 bases). CDR1 is SGHDT, CDR2 YYEEEE, per germline. The CDR3 consists of 14 residues. Deletions cut 4 bases from V and 0 bases from J, with 11 bases between. The CDR3 protein is CASSKTQVSYEQYF. The DNA for the CDR3 is TGTGCCAGCAGCAAGACACAGGTCTCCTACGAGCAGTACTTC.

This clone is a singleton in its sample. The genes are TRBV30 and TRBJ1-3; D ambiguous. V shed 5 bases and J shed 0 bases, with 11 bases lying between them. Germline CDR1 is GTSNPN and CDR2 is SVGIG (reference sequence). This CDR3 comprises 14 residues. The CDR3 spells CAWSRLNSGNTIYF. CDR3 bases: TGTGCCTGGTCGCGACTTAACTCTGGAAACACCATATATTTT.

The chain uses TRBV7-8 and TRBJ2-7, with a possible D match to TRBD1 (6 bases). Germline CDR1 and CDR2: SGHVS and FQNEAQ. CDR3 length: 13 residues. V lost 3 bases to trimming and J lost 3 bases, with 9 bases between them. CDR3 sequence (DNA): TGTGCCAGCAGCTTGCGACAGGTCTACGAGCAGTACTTC. Residues: CASSLRQVYEQYF. Full variable domain (missing parts from reference TRBV7-8 and TRBJ2-7): GAGVSQSPRYKVAKRGQDVALRCDPISGHVSLFWYQQALGQGPEFLTYFQNEAQLDKSGLPSDRFFAERPEGSVSTLKIQRTQQEDSAVYLCASSLRQVYEQYFGPGTRLTVT.

This rearrangement joins TRBV11-2 to TRBJ1-5; TRBD1 agrees at 8 bases. The V gene's germline CDR1 is SGHAT and CDR2 FQNNGV. Germline trimming cut 3 bases from V and 6 bases from J; bases unmatched to any gene: 7. The CDR3 runs to 15 residues. CDR3 nucleotide sequence: TGTGCCAGCAGCTTCATACAGGGGGTAGGTCAGCCCCAGCATTTT. It encodes CASSFIQGVGQPQHF.

The V and J genes are TRBV11-1 and TRBJ2-1, with 8 nucleotides matching TRBD2. The CDR3 is 14 amino acids. V lost 7 bases, J lost 6 bases, and 8 bases stayed unmatched. CDR1 is SGHAT and CDR2 is FQDESV in the germline V gene (reference sequence). CDR3 DNA sequence: TGTGCCAGCAATTTAGCGGGGCCTCTCAATGAGCAGTTCTTC. It specifies CASNLAGPLNEQFF.

The genes are TRBV5-6 and TRBJ2-2, with a possible D match to TRBD2 (6 bases). The germline V gene has CDR1 SGHDT and CDR2 YYEEEE. Deletions cut 2 bases from V and 4 bases from J, with 21 bases between. This CDR3 has 18 amino acids. The CDR3 sequence: CASSLLGLNPRGTGELFF. DNA of the CDR3: TGTGCCAGCAGCTTATTAGGACTAAATCCTCGGGGCACCGGGGAGCTGTTTTTT. Full variable domain (remainder filled in from reference TRBV5-6 and TRBJ2-2): DAGVTQSPTHLIKTRGQQVTLRCSPKSGHDTVSWYQQALGQGPQFIFQYYEEEERQRGNFPDRFSGHQFPNYSSELNVNALLLGDSALYLCASSLLGLNPRGTGELFFGEGSRLTVL.

The chain joins TRBV7-9 to TRBJ2-3, with 7 bases that match TRBD2. The CDR3 covers 15 residues. Germline CDR1 SEHNR, CDR2 FQNEAQ (reference sequence). Trimming removed 6 bases from V and 2 bases from J; junction bases left unmatched: 8. In DNA form, the CDR3 reads TGTGCCAGCAGTTCCCAGCGGGGAATCACAGATACGCAGTATTTT. It yields the protein CASSSQRGITDTQYF.

The CDR3, as DNA: TGTGCCAGCAGGCCCAGGGAAACCAAAAACATTCAGTACTTC. Translating it yields CASRPRETKNIQYF. The V call is TRBV2, the J call TRBJ2-4, with TRBD1 as a possible D gene (5 bases). V lost 6 bases, J lost 2 bases, and 11 bases lay in between. Germline values: CDR1 SNHLY, CDR2 FYNNEI. CDR3 length: 14 residues.

The chain carries TRBV7-6 and TRBJ1-1, with D unclear. V shed 6 bases and J shed 0 bases, with 11 bases lying between them. The V gene's germline CDR1 is SGHVS and CDR2 FNYEAQ. The CDR3 consists of 14 residues. CDR3 nucleotide sequence: TGTGCCAGCAGACCTACAGAGATGAACACTGAAGCTTTCTTT. Translating it yields CASRPTEMNTEAFF.

The chain combines TRBV19 with TRBJ2-1; 8 bases map to TRBD2. CDR3 length: 16 amino acids. CDR1 is LNHDA and CDR2 is SQIVND in the germline V gene (reference sequence). The V segment lost 3 bases and the J segment 7 bases; nucleotides outside the gene matches: 11. The CDR3 DNA is TGTGCCAGTAGTATTTGGGCGGGGGGCCACGTGAATGAGCAGTTCTTC. Its protein is CASSIWAGGHVNEQFF.

The chain has TRBV30 and TRBJ1-6; D is unresolved. CDR1 GTSNPN and CDR2 SVGIG come from the germline V gene (reference sequence). V lost 1 base and J 8 bases, leaving 9 bases between the germline ends. This CDR3 spans 13 amino acids. This chain's CDR3 is CAWSGAGHSPLHF. The CDR3 coding sequence is TGTGCCTGGAGTGGGGCTGGGCATTCACCCCTCCACTTT.

The chain links TRBV7-9 to TRBJ2-1; tentatively, D is TRBD1 (5 bases). With 2 bases removed from V and 4 bases from J, the gap between germline ends came to 12 bases. CDR3 size: 15 residues. Germline V gene data show CDR1 as SEHNR and CDR2 as FQNEAQ (reference sequence). CDR3 DNA: TGTGCCAGCAGCTTACCCAGGGTAAATTACAATGAGCAGTTCTTC. Translation: CASSLPRVNYNEQFF. The full variable domain, completed using reference TRBV7-9 and TRBJ2-1, is DTGVSQNPRHKITKRGQNVTFRCDPISEHNRLYWYRQTLGQGPEFLTYFQNEAQLEKSRLLSDRFSAERPKGSFSTLEIQRTEQGDSAMYLCASSLPRVNYNEQFFGPGTRLTVL.

This rearrangement joins TRBV2 to TRBJ2-7; 7 bases match TRBD1. Germline V gives CDR1 SNHLY, CDR2 FYNNEI. After removal of 9 bases from V and 1 base from J, the junction contained 6 bases not matched to a gene. This CDR3 comprises 13 residues. This CDR3 is CARRVTGSYEQYF. In DNA form, the CDR3 reads TGTGCCAGACGGGTGACAGGGTCCTACGAGCAGTACTTC.

V gene TRBV10-1 combines with J gene TRBJ1-1, with 10 bases that match TRBD1. Germline V gene lookup returns CDR1 WNHNN and CDR2 SYGVQD (reference sequence). Unmatched junction bases numbered 24, after V lost 6 bases and J lost 5 bases. The CDR3 is 20 amino acids. The chain's CDR3 is CASSVCFTPVTGGGWTEAFF. For the CDR3, the DNA is TGCGCCAGCAGCGTGTGTTTTACCCCGGTGACAGGGGGCGGATGGACTGAAGCTTTCTTT.

The chain recombines TRBV5-6 with TRBJ1-1; 10 bases align to TRBD1. CDR1 SGHDT and CDR2 YYEEEE come from the germline V gene. The V gene end was trimmed by 4 bases and the J gene end by 11 bases; junction bases not matched to a gene: 11. This CDR3 contains 14 residues. CDR3 sequence: CASSHGTGVLRAFF. In DNA, the CDR3 is TGTGCCAGCAGCCACGGGACAGGGGTTTTGAGGGCTTTCTTT.

This clone was recorded once. V and J are TRBV9 and TRBJ1-1; D is undetermined. Per germline, CDR1 SGDLS and CDR2 YYNGEE. V was shortened by 3 bases and J by 4 bases, with 13 bases between the two germline ends. CDR3 length: 14 residues. The CDR3 DNA sequence: TGTGCCAGCAGCGCACACCCTGGGAGCACTGAAGCTTTCTTT. Protein: CASSAHPGSTEAFF.

The rearrangement links TRBV9 to TRBJ2-3; TRBD2 matches 10 bases. Trimming cost V 3 bases and J 2 bases; bases outside gene matches: 9. In germline, CDR1 is SGDLS, CDR2 YYNGEE. CDR3 length equals 17 residues. The CDR3 DNA follows: TGTGCCAGCAGCGCAACAGGGACTAGCGCCGCCACAGATACGCAGTATTTT. Protein sequence: CASSATGTSAATDTQYF.

This clone is a singleton in its sample. V gene TRBV7-2 combines with J gene TRBJ1-2; no definite D call. The V and J ends lost 6 bases and 8 bases respectively, with 16 bases between them. This CDR3 has 13 residues. Looked up from germline, CDR1 is SGHTA and CDR2 is FQGNSA. CDR3 DNA sequence: TGTGCCAGCAGTTCTCCCGGGGTGCGAGGCTACACCTTC. It codes for CASSSPGVRGYTF.

The J gene is TRBJ1-1, the V gene TRBV6-4; D is undetermined. This CDR3 has 15 amino acids. Trimming left V 0 bases short and J 1 base short, with 9 bases between. CDR1 is MRHNA, CDR2 SNTAGT, per germline. The CDR3 loop is CASSDSSAGNTEAFF. CDR3 DNA sequence: TGTGCCAGCAGTGACTCGAGCGCGGGGAACACTGAAGCTTTCTTT.

This clone was seen just once. The chain joins TRBV9 to TRBJ1-4; D not certain. V was clipped by 3 bases and J by 4 bases, with 22 bases between them. CDR1 is SGDLS, CDR2 YYNGEE, per germline. The CDR3 runs 18 residues. CDR3: CASSATSNGVHGNEKLFF. CDR3 sequence (DNA): TGTGCCAGCAGCGCCACCTCCAACGGGGTTCACGGTAATGAAAAACTGTTTTTT.